The T cell receptor (beta chain) under discussion was sequenced for a study of identical twins. TCRdb redid the calling of the 5' RACE reads with MiXCR, one entry per CDR3 protein. The sample comprises 1.5 million or so distinct CDR3 sequences, around 29% of which are singletons, and about 0.3% rests with the top ten. Healthy Caucasians were all of the donors. Study-wide findings and caveats: Abundant cord blood beta clonotypes carried fewer insertions; memory repertoires showed none. The analysis was cross-sectional rather than longitudinal within donors.

With V trimmed by 4 bases and J by 0 bases, 5 bases remained unmatched. The CDR3 sequence is 16 residues long. Looked up from germline, CDR1 is DFQATT and CDR2 is SNEGSKA (reference sequence). Concerning this clonotype: Its matching antigen is unknown.

Material for sequencing was cord blood. The TCR comes from a newborn girl in good health. This rearrangement joins TRBV20-1 to TRBJ2-6; 8 nucleotides align to TRBD1. The CDR3 region has the DNA TGCAGTGCTACCCGACAGGGGAGCTCTGGGGCCAACGTCCTGACTTTC. This codes for CSATRQGSSGANVLTF.